This entry lists 15 T cell receptor beta chains sequenced from one sample in a study of cytomegalovirus exposure and HLA in healthy donors. Amplification used 60 Vbeta primers and 13 Jbeta primers. The assay was immunoSEQ multiplex PCR, and TCRdb's table has in-frame clones only and misses some. The sample lists tens of thousands of clones, around 80% occurring once. The source material was PBMCs. The receptors shown here come from a woman between 25 and 40 years old in good health and CMV-seronegative.

This chain links TRBV18 with TRBJ1-1; D remains unclear. The CDR3 runs 14 residues. The ends were cut back, 3 bases at V and 1 base at J, with 9 bases in the middle. CDR1 is KGHSH and CDR2 is LQKENI in the germline V gene. CDR3 sequence: CASSPVDWNTEAFF. The CDR3, as DNA: TGTGCCAGCTCACCCGTGGACTGGAACACTGAAGCTTTCTTT.

The V call is TRBV7-2, the J call TRBJ2-1; 9 bases line up with TRBD2. Germline CDR1 SGHTA, CDR2 FQGNSA. Unmatched junction bases numbered 12, after V lost 10 bases and J lost 8 bases. This CDR3 comprises 14 residues. The CDR3 nucleotides are TGTGCCACCAACGAGGGTAGCGGGAGAGATGAGCAGTTCTTC. Its translation: CATNEGSGRDEQFF.

This chain joins TRBV19 and TRBJ1-1; D is possibly TRBD1 (5 bases). Between the trimmed V and J ends, which lost 9 bases and 2 bases, there was a span of 16 bases. The germline CDR1 and CDR2 sequences are LNHDA and SQIVND (reference sequence). The CDR3 is 14 amino acids. This CDR3 is CASRLQVTNTEAFF. CDR3 sequence (DNA): TGTGCCAGCCGCTTACAGGTGACCAACACTGAAGCTTTCTTT.

The chain uses TRBV29-1 and TRBJ2-1; the match to TRBD2 covers 13 bases. Losses at the gene ends were 7 bases for V and 9 bases for J; bases not matched to a gene: 21. This CDR3 spans 18 amino acids. Germline V gene data show CDR1 as SQVTM and CDR2 as ANQGSEA. The CDR3: CSAWGGDITSGRESEQFF. In nucleotides, the CDR3 is TGCAGCGCTTGGGGCGGAGATATTACTAGCGGGAGGGAGAGTGAGCAGTTCTTC.

The chain combines TRBV6-1 with TRBJ1-1; D is unresolved. V was trimmed by 0 bases and J by 1 base, leaving 15 bases between them. The CDR3 contains 17 residues. Per germline, CDR1 MNHNS and CDR2 SASEGT. The CDR3 is CASSEARPGKWNTEAFF. The CDR3 nucleotides are TGTGCCAGCAGTGAAGCGCGTCCGGGGAAATGGAACACTGAAGCTTTCTTT.

This chain connects TRBV5-1 to TRBJ2-7, with TRBD1 matching 9 bases. Germline V gene lookup returns CDR1 SGHRS and CDR2 YFSETQ. V was pared by 4 bases and J by 3 bases, with 5 bases of the junction left unmatched. The CDR3 length is 14 residues. CDR3 sequence reads: CASSGGQGFYEQYF. Written as DNA, the CDR3 is TGCGCCAGCAGCGGGGGACAGGGATTCTACGAGCAGTACTTC. Together with reference TRBV5-1 and TRBJ2-7, the CDR3 gives the full variable domain: KAGVTQTPRYLIKTRGQQVTLSCSPISGHRSVSWYQQTPGQGLQFLFEYFSETQRNKGNFPGRFSGRQFSNSRSEMNVSTLELGDSALYLCASSGGQGFYEQYFGPGTRLTVT.

The chain employs TRBV2 and TRBJ2-7; maybe TRBD1 (6 bases). Germline V gene sequence: CDR1 SNHLY, CDR2 FYNNEI. The CDR3 runs 17 residues. V was pared by 2 bases and J by 2 bases, with 19 bases between. For the CDR3, the DNA is TGTGCCAGCAGTGAAAGGGACAAGATTCCGCCCCCCTACGAGCAGTACTTC. The encoded protein is CASSERDKIPPPYEQYF.

The chain employs TRBV6-1 and TRBJ1-1; D is uncertain. Germline V lookup: CDR1 MNHNS, CDR2 SASEGT. The CDR3 contains 13 residues. The V and J ends lost 4 bases and 6 bases respectively, with 12 bases between them. The CDR3 nucleotides are TGTGCCAGCAGTGTGAAGGGCGGGTCTGAAGCTTTCTTT. Amino acid sequence: CASSVKGGSEAFF.

J is TRBJ1-1 and V is TRBV29-1, with 7 bases fitting TRBD1. V shed 7 bases, J shed 3 bases, and the junction held 5 bases outside the gene matches. In germline, CDR1 is SQVTM, CDR2 ANQGSEA. The CDR3 spans 12 residues. CDR3 coding DNA: TGCAGCGGGGCCACAGGGGACACTGAAGCTTTCTTT. Protein sequence: CSGATGDTEAFF. The full variable domain, in which reference TRBV29-1 and TRBJ1-1 provide the parts outside the CDR3, is SAVISQKPSRDICQRGTSLTIQCQVDSQVTMMFWYRQQPGQSLTLIATANQGSEATYESGFVIDKFPISRPNLTFSTLTVSNMSPEDSSIYLCSGATGDTEAFFGQGTRLTVV.

The chain is built from TRBV4-1 and TRBJ1-4; 9 nucleotides match TRBD1. The V and J ends lost 0 bases and 7 bases, in that order; junction bases with no gene match: 3. The CDR3 covers 15 residues. Looked up from germline, CDR1 is MGHRA and CDR2 is YSYEKL. The CDR3: CASSQELQGAEKLFF. The CDR3, as DNA: TGCGCCAGCAGCCAAGAATTACAGGGGGCTGAAAAACTGTTTTTT.

The genes are TRBV10-2 and TRBJ1-5; no reliable D call. The V and J ends lost 2 bases and 2 bases respectively, with 4 bases between them. There are 13 residues in the CDR3. Per germline, CDR1 WSHSY and CDR2 SAAADI. The CDR3 is CASSEVGNQPQHF. The CDR3 bases are TGCGCCAGCAGTGAGGTAGGCAATCAGCCCCAGCATTTT.

The chain joins TRBV4-1 to TRBJ2-7; the D gene is possibly TRBD2 (6 bases). The CDR3 runs 15 residues. The germline V gene has CDR1 MGHRA and CDR2 YSYEKL. Trimming left V 2 bases short and J 5 bases short, with 16 bases between. CDR3 in DNA: TGCGCCAGCAGCCAACCGGGACTCGGACGGCACGAGCAGTACTTC. It is translated as CASSQPGLGRHEQYF.

The chain combines TRBV6-1 with TRBJ2-7, with 7 bases matching TRBD1. Losses at the gene ends were 3 bases for V and 4 bases for J; bases not matched to a gene: 9. Germline CDR1 is MNHNS and CDR2 is SASEGT. The CDR3 runs to 15 residues. CDR3 loop: CASSELPGQLYEQYF. For the CDR3, the DNA is TGTGCCAGCAGTGAGCTTCCGGGACAGTTATACGAGCAGTACTTC.

The chain is built from TRBV9 and TRBJ1-6, with 9 bases lining up with TRBD1. Germline V gene sequence: CDR1 SGDLS, CDR2 YYNGEE. The CDR3 spans 14 residues. J lost 8 bases, V lost 3 bases, and 3 bases had no gene match. For the CDR3, the DNA is TGTGCCAGCAGCGACGGGACAGGGTATTCACCCCTCCACTTT. Encoded protein: CASSDGTGYSPLHF.

This clone is a singleton in its sample. DNA for the CDR3: TGTGCCAGCAGTCGGGACAATAGCAATCAGCCCCAGCATTTT. It is translated as CASSRDNSNQPQHF. The chain has TRBV28 and TRBJ1-5; a possible D gene is TRBD1 (6 bases). The CDR3 consists of 14 residues. Germline-derived CDR1 and CDR2 are MDHEN and SYDVKM. Trimming shortened V by 5 bases and J by 0 bases, and 8 bases separated the two germline ends.